The 27 T cell receptor beta chains reported below all come from one sample, sequenced in a study of T cells in Graves' hyperthyroidism and ophthalmopathy. Amplification of TCR beta CDR3 regions used RNA as the template. The study used the HTBI primer set for a first-round RT-PCR of the TCR CDR3. MiXCR, run by TCRdb on the multiplex PCR reads, gives a single entry per CDR3 protein. The table lists more than 500,000 distinct CDR3 sequences, approximately 44% of them singletons. The sample taken for sequencing was peripheral blood or thyroid tissue (not recorded which). All receptors derive from an adult woman with Graves' disease, either hyperthyroidism or ophthalmopathy (not recorded which).

For this clonotype: This may be a read error: a much more frequent sequence differs by one nucleotide. This rearrangement joins TRBV5-1 to TRBJ2-7, with 7 bases matching TRBD1. Germline values: CDR1 SGHRS, CDR2 YFSETQ. V dropped 2 bases and J dropped 2; count of bases not matched to a gene: 10. The CDR3 sequence is 16 residues long. The CDR3 DNA reads TGCGCCAGCAGCTTTATCTCGGCGACAGGGCCCTACGAGCAGTACTTC. It specifies CASSFISATGPYEQYF.

With regard to this clonotype: This sequence may be a read error, since a much larger clone differs from it by one base. The chain uses TRBV11-2 and TRBJ1-4, with D perhaps matching TRBD1 (6 bases). V lost 1 base and J 3 bases, leaving 12 bases between the germline ends. This CDR3 is built from 16 residues. Germline-derived CDR1 and CDR2 are SGHAT and FQNNGV. CDR3 loop: CASSLVSGAANEKLFF. The CDR3 DNA reads as TGTGCCAGCAGCTTAGTATCGGGGGCAGCTAATGAAAAACTGTTTTTT.

This chain uses TRBV29-1 with TRBJ2-7; D may match TRBD1 or TRBD2 (5 bases each). The CDR3 is made up of 14 amino acids. The germline V and J ends were trimmed by 6 bases and 1 base, with 16 bases remaining between them. Per the germline V gene, CDR1 is SQVTM and CDR2 is ANQGSEA. The CDR3 reads CSVGRRDGSYEQYF. The CDR3 nucleotides are TGCAGCGTAGGCCGCCGGGACGGGTCCTACGAGCAGTACTTC.

This clonotype appeared a few times. The chain joins TRBV7-3 to TRBJ1-1, with D uncertain. The CDR3 is 13 amino acids. V was cut by 0 bases and J by 3 bases, with 5 bases left in between. Germline V gives CDR1 SGHTA, CDR2 FQGTGA. The CDR3 region has the DNA TGTGCCAGCAGCTTAACGCTTGACACTGAAGCTTTCTTT. Translated, it gives CASSLTLDTEAFF.

This chain links TRBV10-3 with TRBJ1-5, with a weak D call TRBD1 (6 bases). The CDR3 has 16 residues. Trimming took 0 bases from V and 3 from J, leaving 12 bases between them. The germline gives CDR1 ENHRY, CDR2 SYGVKD. The CDR3 DNA reads as TGTGCCATCAGTGAGTCGATTAGGACAGCCAATCAGCCCCAGCATTTT. Protein sequence: CAISESIRTANQPQHF.

This clonotype was recorded a few times. The V call is TRBV4-1, the J call TRBJ1-6; possible D gene TRBD1, 5 bases. Germline CDR1 is MGHRA and CDR2 is YSYEKL. The V end was cut by 4 bases, the J end by 7 bases, with 20 bases between. The CDR3 loop spans 17 amino acids. CDR3 sequence: CASSPPPQGVWNSPLHF. In DNA form, the CDR3 reads TGCGCCAGCAGCCCACCTCCCCAGGGAGTTTGGAATTCACCCCTCCACTTT.

This clonotype appeared many times. The chain is built from TRBV10-3 and TRBJ1-2; D is unresolved. Germline V gene data show CDR1 as ENHRY and CDR2 as SYGVKD. Trimming shortened V by 4 bases and J by 8 bases, and 14 bases separated the two germline ends. The CDR3 length is 13 residues. CDR3 coding DNA: TGTGCCATCAGTGGTCGGGAGTCGGCGGGCTACACCTTC. Residues: CAISGRESAGYTF.

The V and J genes are TRBV5-1 and TRBJ1-1; 7 nucleotides line up with TRBD1. V lost 4 bases, J lost 1 base, and 13 bases stayed unmatched. Germline V lookup: CDR1 SGHRS, CDR2 YFSETQ. This CDR3 region has 17 residues. This CDR3 reads CASSLGRGGTANTEAFF. Written as DNA, the CDR3 is TGCGCCAGCAGCCTAGGACGTGGTGGGACAGCGAACACTGAAGCTTTCTTT. Drawing the rest from reference TRBV5-1 and TRBJ1-1, the complete variable domain is KAGVTQTPRYLIKTRGQQVTLSCSPISGHRSVSWYQQTPGQGLQFLFEYFSETQRNKGNFPGRFSGRQFSNSRSEMNVSTLELGDSALYLCASSLGRGGTANTEAFFGQGTRLTVV.

This chain connects TRBV2 to TRBJ1-2, with D tentatively TRBD1 (5 bases). The ends were cut back, 3 bases at V and 10 bases at J, with 15 bases in the middle. Germline CDR1 is SNHLY and CDR2 is FYNNEI. The CDR3 length is 13 residues. The CDR3 DNA reads TGTGCCAGCAGTGACAGGGACGGATGGGCCTACACCTTC. Protein product: CASSDRDGWAYTF.

At least ten counts were recorded for this clonotype. V gene TRBV20-1 combines with J gene TRBJ1-2; D is uncertain. Trimming stripped 3 bases from V and 8 bases from J, with 16 bases between. Germline assignment: CDR1 DFQATT and CDR2 SNEGSKA (reference sequence). The CDR3 spans 13 residues. The CDR3 nucleotides are TGCAGTGCTAGGGGAGATATTGAGTGGGGCTACACCTTC. Its protein is CSARGDIEWGYTF.

The rearrangement links TRBV12-3 or TRBV12-4 to TRBJ2-3; D is unclear. The germline V and J ends were trimmed by 6 bases and 1 base, with 14 bases remaining between them. The CDR3 covers 15 residues. This CDR3 is CASRSVVSGTDTQYF. CDR3 bases: TGTGCCAGCAGGTCCGTTGTATCAGGCACAGATACGCAGTATTTT.

This clonotype was picked up a small number of times. The CDR3 here is CASSTPGQGTLEAFF. The DNA for the CDR3 is TGTGCCAGCAGTACACCGGGACAGGGAACCCTTGAAGCTTTCTTT. The V call is TRBV6-5, the J call TRBJ1-1; 9 bases fit TRBD1. CDR1 is MNHEY and CDR2 is SVGAGI in the germline V gene. The CDR3 runs to 15 residues. Trimming removed 5 bases from V and 7 bases from J; junction bases left unmatched: 11.

This clonotype was picked up many times. At one of its ends the junction is not consistent with the germline gene, which may arise from a read error. V gene TRBV28 combines with J gene TRBJ1-1, with D perhaps TRBD1 (5 bases). This CDR3 spans 11 amino acids. Germline V CDR1 and CDR2: MDHEN, SYDVKM. The DNA of the CDR3 is TGTGCCAGCAGTCCCCCTTGGGGGGTCCTTTTT. It yields the protein CASSPPWGVLF.

The chain links TRBV29-1 to TRBJ1-1; 10 positions agree with TRBD1. This CDR3 region has 13 residues. The germline CDR1 and CDR2 sequences are SQVTM and ANQGSEA. J gave up 3 bases and V 6 bases, and 4 bases lay outside the gene matches. The CDR3 DNA sequence: TGCAGCGTGGGGACAGGGGATTACACTGAAGCTTTCTTT. Protein product: CSVGTGDYTEAFF. The full variable domain, rest sourced from reference TRBV29-1 and TRBJ1-1, is SAVISQKPSRDICQRGTSLTIQCQVDSQVTMMFWYRQQPGQSLTLIATANQGSEATYESGFVIDKFPISRPNLTFSTLTVSNMSPEDSSIYLCSVGTGDYTEAFFGQGTRLTVV.

This clonotype has a count of ten or more. The chain combines TRBV6-5 with TRBJ1-1; D possibly corresponds to TRBD1 (5 bases). V dropped 7 bases and J dropped 4 bases, with 10 bases sitting between them. The CDR3 runs 12 residues. Looked up from germline, CDR1 is MNHEY and CDR2 is SVGAGI. This chain's CDR3 is CASNGGSTEAFF. The DNA of the CDR3 is TGTGCCAGCAATGGGGGGAGCACTGAAGCTTTCTTT.

This clonotype was found many times. The chain joins TRBV20-1 to TRBJ1-6; a weak D match, TRBD1 (5 bases). The CDR3 consists of 16 residues. V was trimmed by 3 bases and J by 5 bases, leaving 17 bases between them. Germline assignment: CDR1 DFQATT and CDR2 SNEGSKA (reference sequence). CDR3 bases: TGCAGTGCTAGTCCCACCGCGGGACGGAATAATTCACCCCTCCACTTT. It is translated as CSASPTAGRNNSPLHF.

This clonotype was recorded a few times. The chain combines TRBV6-1 with TRBJ2-5; D could derive from TRBD1 or TRBD2 (5 bases each). The germline gives CDR1 MNHNS, CDR2 SASEGT. Trimming pared 6 bases from V and 2 bases from J, leaving 13 bases between. The CDR3 loop spans 14 amino acids. CDR3: CASRPGPSQETQYF. CDR3 bases: TGTGCCAGCAGACCGGGACCGAGTCAAGAGACCCAGTACTTC.

This sequence joins TRBV5-1 and TRBJ1-2; 7 bases fit TRBD1. Germline V gene sequence: CDR1 SGHRS, CDR2 YFSETQ. The CDR3 has 14 amino acids. The trim removed 3 bases at V and 8 bases at J, leaving 10 bases unmatched. The CDR3 region has the DNA TGCGCCAGCAGCTCCGGGACAGCCAGTGCGGGCTACACCTTC. Its translation: CASSSGTASAGYTF.

There are many counts of this clonotype. The chain joins TRBV12-3 or TRBV12-4 to TRBJ1-5; TRBD1 might be the D (5 bases). The CDR3 consists of 11 residues. Trimming removed 5 bases at V and 16 bases at J, with 15 bases between. This CDR3 reads CASSRDLHQHF. Written as DNA, the CDR3 is TGTGCCAGCAGTAGGGACCTCCACCAACATTTT.

This clonotype was counted many times. V is TRBV6-6 and J is TRBJ1-1; D uncertain. V dropped 2 bases and J dropped 8 bases, with 12 bases sitting between them. This CDR3 region has 13 residues. Germline V gene lookup returns CDR1 MNHNY and CDR2 SVGAGI (reference sequence). The CDR3 loop is CASSYQRAVEAFF. The DNA for the CDR3 is TGTGCCAGCAGTTACCAGCGGGCAGTAGAAGCTTTCTTT.

The rearrangement links TRBV20-1 to TRBJ1-2; 7 positions match TRBD1. Trimming took 4 bases from V and 3 from J; bases not matched to a gene: 5. The V gene's germline CDR1 is DFQATT and CDR2 SNEGSKA (reference sequence). The CDR3 is made up of 13 amino acids. CDR3 sequence: CSAKTGRDYGYTF. CDR3 nucleotides: TGCAGTGCTAAGACAGGGCGGGACTATGGCTACACCTTC.

This rearrangement joins TRBV14 to TRBJ2-2; tentatively, D is TRBD2 (5 bases). The germline V and J ends were trimmed by 2 bases and 6 bases, with 7 bases remaining between them. CDR3 length equals 13 residues. Germline assignment: CDR1 SGHDN and CDR2 FVKESK. The CDR3 nucleotides are TGTGCCAGCAGCCAACTAGCACCCGGGGAGCTGTTTTTT. Amino acid sequence: CASSQLAPGELFF.

This clonotype was detected only once. The rearrangement uses TRBV5-3 and TRBJ2-5; 9 bases fit TRBD1. TRBV5-3 qualifies as an ORF whose function is uncertain. J was trimmed by 1 base and V by 9 bases; bases with no gene match: 7. This CDR3 comprises 14 residues. The chain's CDR3 is CAKNRDRVQETQYF. CDR3 DNA: TGTGCCAAAAACCGGGACAGGGTCCAAGAGACCCAGTACTTC.

As to this clonotype: One junction end does not reproduce the germline sequence, and a read error may be involved. The V call is TRBV7-9, the J call TRBJ1-3; TRBD1 matches 9 bases. Germline V gene sequence: CDR1 SEHNR, CDR2 FQNEAQ (reference sequence). The CDR3 totals 14 residues. CDR3 nucleotides: TGTGCCAGCAGGACAGGGGGGTCTGGAAACACTATATATTTT. This translates into CASRTGGSGNTIYF.

The V call is TRBV20-1, the J call TRBJ2-7, with a possible D match to TRBD2 (6 bases). The length of the CDR3 is 14 residues. V was trimmed by 6 bases and J by 3 bases, leaving 18 bases between them. Germline values: CDR1 DFQATT, CDR2 SNEGSKA (reference sequence). The DNA of the CDR3 is TGCAGTGCGCCCGAGGGCGGGGATCACTACGAGCAGTACTTC. It specifies CSAPEGGDHYEQYF.

The table lists this clonotype with many counts. J is TRBJ1-5 and V is TRBV2; D is ambiguous. V lost 6 bases, J lost 9 bases, and 12 bases lay in between. Germline values: CDR1 SNHLY, CDR2 FYNNEI. This CDR3 region has 12 residues. Here the CDR3 reads CASRLGEWPQHF. DNA for the CDR3: TGTGCCAGCAGGCTCGGGGAGTGGCCCCAGCATTTT.

This clonotype was found many times. This chain links TRBV6-1 with TRBJ1-3, with 8 bases fitting TRBD1. Germline lookup yields CDR1 MNHNS and CDR2 SASEGT. V dropped 6 bases and J dropped 4; count of bases not matched to a gene: 8. This CDR3 spans 15 amino acids. Here the CDR3 reads CASSPKGTGGNTIYF. CDR3 sequence (DNA): TGTGCCAGCAGCCCAAAGGGGACAGGCGGAAACACCATATATTTT.